This entry describes one T cell receptor (beta chain). The data derive from a study of blood T cell repertoires in COVID-19. Study-level information: Samples of COVID-19 (acute and convalescent) were obtained from the United States, Italy and Spain. Sources were T cells, B-cell-depleted T cells, or PBMCs; the material itself was cDNA or gDNA.

The CDR3 spans 14 residues. The V gene end was trimmed by 1 base and the J gene end by 4 bases; junction bases not matched to a gene: 2. The germline gives CDR1 SGHRS, CDR2 YFSETQ. In the original processing: Estimates of nucleated cell counts were drawn from the amplification of reference gene primers. Method: immunoSEQ multiplex PCR; TCRdb's copy keeps in-frame clones and lacks some. V, J and clone size are those of that table, while D and trimming were read from the DNA. The table records 210,000 or so clones, 70% to 90% of them present only once. The sequencing sample was made of PBMCs or T cells enriched from blood (not recorded which). The chain couples TRBV5-1 to TRBJ2-3, with TRBD2 identical over 8 bases. The sequence was collected from a woman in her forties or fifties in a cohort exposed to, infected with or recovered from COVID-19 (not recorded which). Here the CDR3 reads CASSLIAGSDTQYF. CDR3 DNA sequence: TGCGCCAGCAGCTTGATAGCGGGGTCAGATACGCAGTATTTT.